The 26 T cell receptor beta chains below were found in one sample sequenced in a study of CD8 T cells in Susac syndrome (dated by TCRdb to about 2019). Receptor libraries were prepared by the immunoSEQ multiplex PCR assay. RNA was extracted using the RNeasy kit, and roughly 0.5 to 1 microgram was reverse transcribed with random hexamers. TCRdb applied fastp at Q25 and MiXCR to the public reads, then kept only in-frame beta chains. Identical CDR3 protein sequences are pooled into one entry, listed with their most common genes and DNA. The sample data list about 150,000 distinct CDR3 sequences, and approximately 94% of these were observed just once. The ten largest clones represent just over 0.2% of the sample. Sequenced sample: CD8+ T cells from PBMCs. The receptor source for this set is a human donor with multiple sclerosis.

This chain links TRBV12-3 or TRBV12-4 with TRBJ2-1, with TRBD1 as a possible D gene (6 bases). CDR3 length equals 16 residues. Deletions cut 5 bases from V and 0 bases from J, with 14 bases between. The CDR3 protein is CASSGQTPSSYNEQFF. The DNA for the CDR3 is TGTGCCAGCAGTGGACAGACTCCCAGCTCCTACAATGAGCAGTTCTTC.

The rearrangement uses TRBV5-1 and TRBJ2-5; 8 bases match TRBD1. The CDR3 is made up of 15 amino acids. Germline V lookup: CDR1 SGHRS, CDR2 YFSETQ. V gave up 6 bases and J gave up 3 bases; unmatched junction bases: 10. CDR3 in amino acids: CASKKGQEVKETQYF. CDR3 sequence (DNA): TGCGCCAGCAAAAAGGGACAGGAGGTGAAAGAGACCCAGTACTTC.

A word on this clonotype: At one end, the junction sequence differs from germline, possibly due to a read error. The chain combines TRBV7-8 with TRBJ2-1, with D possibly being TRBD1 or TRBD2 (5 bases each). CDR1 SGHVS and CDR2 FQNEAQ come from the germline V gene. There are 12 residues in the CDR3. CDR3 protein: CASSPGGGSPLF. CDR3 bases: TGTGCCAGCAGCCCTGGTGGGGGAAGCCCCCTTTTC.

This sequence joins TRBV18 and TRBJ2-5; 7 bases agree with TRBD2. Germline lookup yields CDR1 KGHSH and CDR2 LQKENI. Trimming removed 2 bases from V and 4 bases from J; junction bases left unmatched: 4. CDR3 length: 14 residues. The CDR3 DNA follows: TGTGCCAGCTCACCAAAGCGGGGTCGAGAGACCCAGTACTTC. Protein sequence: CASSPKRGRETQYF.

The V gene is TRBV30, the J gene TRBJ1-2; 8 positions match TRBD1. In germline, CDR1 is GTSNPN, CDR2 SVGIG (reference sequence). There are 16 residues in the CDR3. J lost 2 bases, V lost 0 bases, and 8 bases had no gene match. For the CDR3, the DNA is TGTGCCTGGAGTGTATTGTACAGGGGGGACAACTATGGCTACACCTTC. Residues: CAWSVLYRGDNYGYTF. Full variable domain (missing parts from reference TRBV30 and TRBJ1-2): SQTIHQWPATLVQPVGSPLSLECTVEGTSNPNLYWYRQAAGRGLQLLFYSVGIGQISSEVPQNLSASRPQDRQFILSSKKLLLSDSGFYLCAWSVLYRGDNYGYTFGSGTRLTVV.

CDR3 bases: TGTGCCAGCAGCTTAGAGGTTGCGGGCTCCTACGAGCAGTACTTC. This translates into CASSLEVAGSYEQYF. The chain links TRBV11-2 to TRBJ2-7, with a possible D match to TRBD2 (5 bases). V was cut by 0 bases and J by 0 bases, with 9 bases left in between. Germline CDR1 SGHAT, CDR2 FQNNGV. The CDR3 loop spans 15 amino acids.

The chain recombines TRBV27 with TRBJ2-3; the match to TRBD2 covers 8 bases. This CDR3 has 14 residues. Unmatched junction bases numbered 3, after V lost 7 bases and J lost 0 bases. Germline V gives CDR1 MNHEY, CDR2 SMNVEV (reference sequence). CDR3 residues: CASTGRGSTDTQYF. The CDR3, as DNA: TGTGCCAGCACCGGGAGGGGGAGCACAGATACGCAGTATTTT.

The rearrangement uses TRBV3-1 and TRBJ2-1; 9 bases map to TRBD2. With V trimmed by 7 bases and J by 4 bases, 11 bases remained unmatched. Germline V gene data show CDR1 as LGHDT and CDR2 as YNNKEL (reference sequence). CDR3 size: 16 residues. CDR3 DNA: TGTGCCAGCACCCTAGGGGTAGCGGGGGAGTACAATGAGCAGTTCTTC. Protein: CASTLGVAGEYNEQFF.

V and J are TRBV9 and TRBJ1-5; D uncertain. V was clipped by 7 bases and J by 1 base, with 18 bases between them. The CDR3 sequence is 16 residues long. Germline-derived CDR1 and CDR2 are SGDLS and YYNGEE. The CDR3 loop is CASSPGGRASNQPQHF. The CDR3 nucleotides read TGTGCCAGCTCCCCAGGAGGGAGGGCGAGCAATCAGCCCCAGCATTTT. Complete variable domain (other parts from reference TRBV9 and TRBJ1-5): DSGVTQTPKHLITATGQRVTLRCSPRSGDLSVYWYQQSLDQGLQFLIQYYNGEERAKGNILERFSAQQFPDLHSELNLSSLELGDSALYFCASSPGGRASNQPQHFGDGTRLSIL.

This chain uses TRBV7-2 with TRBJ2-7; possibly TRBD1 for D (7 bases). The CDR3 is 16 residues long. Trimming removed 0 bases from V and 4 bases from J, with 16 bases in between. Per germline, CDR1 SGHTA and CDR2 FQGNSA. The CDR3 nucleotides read TGTGCCAGCAGCTTAGCCGTGGGCAGGGGGGTGTACGAGCAGTACTTC. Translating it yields CASSLAVGRGVYEQYF.

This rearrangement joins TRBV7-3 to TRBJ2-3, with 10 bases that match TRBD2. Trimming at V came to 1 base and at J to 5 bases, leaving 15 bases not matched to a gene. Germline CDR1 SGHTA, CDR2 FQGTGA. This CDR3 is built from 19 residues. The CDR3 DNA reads TGTGCCAGCAGCTTAAGGGTTCAACTAGCGGGGTCACGGGGAGATACGCAGTATTTT. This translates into CASSLRVQLAGSRGDTQYF.

CDR3 coding DNA: TGTGCCACCAGCTATCTCACAGATACGCAGTATTTT. It specifies CATSYLTDTQYF. This sequence joins TRBV15 and TRBJ2-3, with D unclear. The germline V gene has CDR1 LNHNV and CDR2 YYDKDF (reference sequence). The CDR3 length is 12 residues. Trimming left V 5 bases short and J 2 bases short, with 5 bases between.

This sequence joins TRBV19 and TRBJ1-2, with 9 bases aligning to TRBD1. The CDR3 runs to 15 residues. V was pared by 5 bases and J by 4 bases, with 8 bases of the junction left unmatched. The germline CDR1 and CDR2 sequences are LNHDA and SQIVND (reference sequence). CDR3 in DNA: TGTGCCAGTAGTCAATCCCGGACAGGGGTCTATGGCTACACCTTC. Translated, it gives CASSQSRTGVYGYTF.

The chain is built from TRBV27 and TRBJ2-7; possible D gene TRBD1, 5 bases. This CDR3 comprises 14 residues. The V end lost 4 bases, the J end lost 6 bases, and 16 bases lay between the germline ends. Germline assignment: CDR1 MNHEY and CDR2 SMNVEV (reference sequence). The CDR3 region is CASSSDTSIFEQYF. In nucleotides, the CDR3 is TGTGCCAGCAGTTCGGACACCTCAATATTCGAGCAGTACTTC.

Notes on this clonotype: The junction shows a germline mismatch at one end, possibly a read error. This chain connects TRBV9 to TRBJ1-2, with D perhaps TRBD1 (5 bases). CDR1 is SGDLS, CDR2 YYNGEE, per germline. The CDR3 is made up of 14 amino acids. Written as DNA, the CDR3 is TGTGCCAGCAGCTTCCGAGGGGCTAACTATGGCTTCACCTTC. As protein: CASSFRGANYGFTF.

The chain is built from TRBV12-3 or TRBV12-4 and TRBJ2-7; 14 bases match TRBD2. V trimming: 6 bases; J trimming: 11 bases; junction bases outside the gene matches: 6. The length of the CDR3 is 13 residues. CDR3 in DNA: TGTGCCAGCAGCGCCGGACTAGCGGGGGGCGAGTACTTC. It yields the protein CASSAGLAGGEYF.

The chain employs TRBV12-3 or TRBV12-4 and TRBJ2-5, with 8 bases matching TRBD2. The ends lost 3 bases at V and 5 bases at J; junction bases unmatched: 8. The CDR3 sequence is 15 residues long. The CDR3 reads CASSLNRGGIETQYF. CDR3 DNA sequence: TGTGCCAGCAGTTTGAACCGGGGGGGTATCGAGACCCAGTACTTC.

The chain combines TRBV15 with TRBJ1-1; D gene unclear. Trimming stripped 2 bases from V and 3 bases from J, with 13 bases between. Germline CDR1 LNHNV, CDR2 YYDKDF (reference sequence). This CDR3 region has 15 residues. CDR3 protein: CATSRLDGVYTEAFF. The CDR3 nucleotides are TGTGCCACCAGCAGACTTGATGGGGTGTACACTGAAGCTTTCTTT.

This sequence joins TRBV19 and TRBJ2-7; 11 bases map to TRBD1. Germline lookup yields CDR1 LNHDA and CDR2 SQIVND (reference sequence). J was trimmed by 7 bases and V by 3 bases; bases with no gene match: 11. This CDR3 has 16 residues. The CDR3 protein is CASSIVGQGAGVEQYF. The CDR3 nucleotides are TGTGCCAGTAGTATTGTTGGACAGGGGGCCGGTGTGGAGCAGTACTTC.

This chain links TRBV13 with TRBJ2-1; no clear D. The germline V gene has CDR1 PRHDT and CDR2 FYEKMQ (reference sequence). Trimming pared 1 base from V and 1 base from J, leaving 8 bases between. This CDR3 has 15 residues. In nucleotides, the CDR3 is TGTGCCAGCAGCTTAGAAGGGAAATCCTACAATGAGCAGTTCTTC. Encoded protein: CASSLEGKSYNEQFF.

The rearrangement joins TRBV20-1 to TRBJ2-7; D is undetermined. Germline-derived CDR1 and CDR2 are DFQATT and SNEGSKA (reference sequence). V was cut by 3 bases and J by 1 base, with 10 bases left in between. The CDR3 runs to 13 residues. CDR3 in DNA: TGCAGTGCTAGGATACCCGTGTCCTACGAGCAGTACTTC. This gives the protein CSARIPVSYEQYF.

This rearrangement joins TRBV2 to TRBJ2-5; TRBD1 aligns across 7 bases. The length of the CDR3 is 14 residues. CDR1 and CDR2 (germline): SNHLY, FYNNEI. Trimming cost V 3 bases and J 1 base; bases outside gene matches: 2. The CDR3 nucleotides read TGTGCCAGCAGTGAGGGACAGAGCCAAGAGACCCAGTACTTC. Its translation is CASSEGQSQETQYF.

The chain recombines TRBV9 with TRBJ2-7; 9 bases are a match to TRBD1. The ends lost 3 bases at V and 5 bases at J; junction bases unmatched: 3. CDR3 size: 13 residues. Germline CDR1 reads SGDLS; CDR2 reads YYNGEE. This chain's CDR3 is CASSAGQGNEQYF. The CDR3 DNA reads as TGTGCCAGCAGCGCCGGACAGGGGAACGAGCAGTACTTC.

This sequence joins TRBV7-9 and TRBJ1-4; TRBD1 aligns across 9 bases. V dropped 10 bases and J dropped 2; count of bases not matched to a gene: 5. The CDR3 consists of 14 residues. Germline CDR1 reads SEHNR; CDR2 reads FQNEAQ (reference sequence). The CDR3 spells CATPGTGTNEKLFF. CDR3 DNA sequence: TGTGCCACACCCGGGACAGGGACTAATGAAAAACTGTTTTTT.

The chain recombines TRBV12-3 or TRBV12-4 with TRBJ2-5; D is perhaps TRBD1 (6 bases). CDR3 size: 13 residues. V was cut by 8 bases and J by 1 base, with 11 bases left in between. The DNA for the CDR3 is TGTGCCAGCTTACAGGGTCCCCAAGAGACCCAGTACTTC. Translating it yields CASLQGPQETQYF.

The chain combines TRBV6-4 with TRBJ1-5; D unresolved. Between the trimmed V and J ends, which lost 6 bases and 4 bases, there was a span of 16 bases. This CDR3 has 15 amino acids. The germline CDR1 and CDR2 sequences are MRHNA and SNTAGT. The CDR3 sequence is CASRIVAGGNQPQHF. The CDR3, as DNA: TGTGCCAGCAGAATCGTGGCAGGCGGGAATCAGCCCCAGCATTTT.